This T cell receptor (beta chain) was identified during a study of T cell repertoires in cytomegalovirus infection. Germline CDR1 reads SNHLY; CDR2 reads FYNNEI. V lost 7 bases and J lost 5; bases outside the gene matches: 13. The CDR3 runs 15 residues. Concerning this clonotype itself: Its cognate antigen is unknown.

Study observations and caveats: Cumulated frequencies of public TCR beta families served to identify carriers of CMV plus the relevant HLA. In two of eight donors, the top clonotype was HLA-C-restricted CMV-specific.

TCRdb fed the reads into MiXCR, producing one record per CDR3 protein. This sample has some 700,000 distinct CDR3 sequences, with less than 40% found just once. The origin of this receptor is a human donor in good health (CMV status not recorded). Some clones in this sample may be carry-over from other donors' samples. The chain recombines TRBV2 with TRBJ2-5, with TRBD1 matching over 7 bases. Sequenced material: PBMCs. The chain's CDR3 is CASTDKGARGETQYF. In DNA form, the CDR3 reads TGTGCCAGCACTGACAAGGGGGCGCGAGGGGAGACCCAGTACTTC.